A single sample is the source of the 14 T cell receptor beta chains below, sequenced in a study of T cell changes during pregnancy in multiple sclerosis. TCRdb keeps only in-frame clones here, not all; method: immunoSEQ multiplex PCR. The sample holds about 36,000 clones, just over 90% seen once. The specimen was CD4+ T cells from peripheral blood mononuclear cells, collected in the first trimester of pregnancy. The receptor source for this set is a female donor with multiple sclerosis, enrolled in a pregnancy study.

The chain recombines TRBV19 with TRBJ1-1; TRBD1 is a possible D gene (5 bases). CDR1 and CDR2 (germline): LNHDA, SQIVND (reference sequence). Between the trimmed V and J ends, which lost 5 bases and 1 base, there was a span of 8 bases. The CDR3 contains 13 residues. The CDR3 region has the DNA TGTGCCAGTAGTGGCCAGGGGAACACTGAAGCTTTCTTT. Residues: CASSGQGNTEAFF. The whole variable domain, remainder taken from reference TRBV19 and TRBJ1-1, is DGGITQSPKYLFRKEGQNVTLSCEQNLNHDAMYWYRQDPGQGLRLIYYSQIVNDFQKGDIAEGYSVSREKKESFPLTVTSAQKNPTAFYLCASSGQGNTEAFFGQGTRLTVV.

The rearrangement links TRBV5-1 to TRBJ1-1; perhaps TRBD1 as D (6 bases). The CDR3 covers 16 residues. Germline loops: CDR1 SGHRS, CDR2 YFSETQ. V lost 4 bases and J 0 bases, leaving 16 bases between the germline ends. The CDR3 protein is CASSPNSQGLNTEAFF. CDR3 DNA sequence: TGCGCCAGCAGCCCCAACTCACAGGGTCTGAACACTGAAGCTTTCTTT.

The chain recombines TRBV7-9 with TRBJ2-3; no definite D call. The germline V gene has CDR1 SEHNR and CDR2 FQNEAQ (reference sequence). This CDR3 region has 14 residues. V gave up 1 base and J gave up 4 bases, with 9 bases separating them. The CDR3 region has the DNA TGTGCCAGCAGCTTAGGCGTGGGCCCAGATACGCAGTATTTT. Amino acid sequence: CASSLGVGPDTQYF.

This clone was seen once. The V gene is TRBV7-2, the J gene TRBJ1-4, with unresolved D. The V gene lost 8 bases and the J gene lost 0 bases, with 13 bases spanning the gap. The CDR3 runs to 15 residues. Germline V gives CDR1 SGHTA, CDR2 FQGNSA. CDR3 sequence (DNA): TGTGCCAGCGGGTACGCCGGGACAACTAATGAAAAACTGTTTTTT. This translates into CASGYAGTTNEKLFF. The full variable domain, rest sourced from reference TRBV7-2 and TRBJ1-4, is GAGVSQSPSNKVTEKGKDVELRCDPISGHTALYWYRQSLGQGLEFLIYFQGNSAPDKSGLPSDRFSAERTGGSVSTLTIQRTQQEDSAVYLCASGYAGTTNEKLFFGSGTQLSVL.

V usage is TRBV27 and J usage is TRBJ2-1, with TRBD1 matching over 7 bases. The CDR3 has 18 amino acids. With 5 bases clipped from V and 0 bases from J, the junction kept 13 bases outside the gene matches. Per germline, CDR1 MNHEY and CDR2 SMNVEV (reference sequence). The CDR3 region has the DNA TGTGCCAGCAGTATGAGCAGGGGCTACAGGGGCTCCTACAATGAGCAGTTCTTC. This translates into CASSMSRGYRGSYNEQFF.

J is TRBJ2-7 and V is TRBV29-1; D possibly corresponds to TRBD2 (5 bases). Trimming took off 4 bases at V and 2 bases at J, with 9 bases between the two ends. Germline CDR1 is SQVTM and CDR2 is ANQGSEA. The CDR3 covers 12 residues. CDR3 loop: CSVVDGTYEQYF. The CDR3 coding sequence is TGCAGCGTTGTAGACGGGACCTACGAGCAGTACTTC.

The chain joins TRBV5-4 to TRBJ1-2; 9 bases map to TRBD1. V lost 5 bases to trimming and J lost 2 bases; unmatched junction nucleotides: 7. This CDR3 comprises 15 residues. The germline V gene has CDR1 SGHNT and CDR2 YYREEE (reference sequence). DNA of the CDR3: TGTGCCAGCAGTTACCGGACAGGGGAGAACTATGGCTACACCTTC. It specifies CASSYRTGENYGYTF.

V is TRBV10-3 and J is TRBJ1-2, with 7 bases lining up with TRBD1. Germline lookup yields CDR1 ENHRY and CDR2 SYGVKD. This CDR3 contains 15 residues. Trimming at V came to 4 bases and at J to 3 bases, leaving 8 bases not matched to a gene. For the CDR3, the DNA is TGTGCCATCAGTGGATTACAGGGGAACGACTATGGCTACACCTTC. Its translation: CAISGLQGNDYGYTF.

The V gene is TRBV18, the J gene TRBJ2-7, with a tentative D call TRBD2 (5 bases). Trimming pared 4 bases from V and 2 bases from J, leaving 15 bases between. The CDR3 is 15 amino acids. Germline V lookup: CDR1 KGHSH, CDR2 LQKENI. CDR3 sequence (DNA): TGTGCCAGCTCACAGACCGGGAACGTTGCCTACGAGCAGTACTTC. Protein product: CASSQTGNVAYEQYF.

This clone was picked up a small number of times. The gene calls are TRBV18 and TRBJ2-2, with TRBD2 as a possible D gene (6 bases). The CDR3 spans 17 residues. Trimming removed 4 bases at V and 4 bases at J, with 19 bases between. Germline V CDR1 and CDR2: KGHSH, LQKENI. The CDR3 coding sequence is TGTGCCAGCTCACTGCTAGACAGCCGGGGAGGCACCGGGGAGCTGTTTTTT. This sequence encodes CASSLLDSRGGTGELFF. Full variable domain (outside the CDR3, taken from reference TRBV18 and TRBJ2-2): NAGVMQNPRHLVRRRGQEARLRCSPMKGHSHVYWYRQLPEEGLKFMVYLQKENIIDESGMPKERFSAEFPKEGPSILRIQQVVRGDSAAYFCASSLLDSRGGTGELFFGEGSRLTVL.

The rearrangement links TRBV10-3 to TRBJ2-7, with D possibly being TRBD2 (6 bases). The CDR3 is made up of 12 amino acids. Germline V CDR1 and CDR2: ENHRY, SYGVKD. Trimming left V 4 bases short and J 5 bases short, with 9 bases between. Written as DNA, the CDR3 is TGTGCCATCAGTGTGGGGGGAAACGAGCAGTACTTC. It encodes CAISVGGNEQYF.

The chain combines TRBV11-3 with TRBJ1-1; D may be TRBD1 (6 bases). The germline gives CDR1 SGHNT, CDR2 YENEEA. V dropped 1 base and J dropped 1 base, with 10 bases sitting between them. The CDR3 spans 15 residues. CDR3 DNA sequence: TGTGCCAGCAGCTTAGGCCCAGGGGAGAACACTGAAGCTTTCTTT. Its translation: CASSLGPGENTEAFF.

This clone was seen just once. V is TRBV19 and J is TRBJ1-1; D is uncertain. Trimming cost V 0 bases and J 1 base, with 3 bases left between them. CDR3 size: 13 residues. The V gene's germline CDR1 is LNHDA and CDR2 SQIVND (reference sequence). CDR3 sequence reads: CASSIEANTEAFF. In DNA form, the CDR3 reads TGTGCCAGTAGTATAGAGGCGAACACTGAAGCTTTCTTT.

As regards this clone: This same CDR3 is encoded by further DNA sequences in the sample. The rearrangement links TRBV5-4 to TRBJ2-3, with a possible D match to TRBD2 (6 bases). Trimming left V 4 bases short and J 5 bases short, with 8 bases between. Per germline, CDR1 SGHNT and CDR2 YYREEE (reference sequence). The CDR3 is 12 residues long. This CDR3 is CASSVGLDTQYF. In DNA form, the CDR3 reads TGTGCCAGCAGCGTGGGACTAGATACGCAGTATTTT. Looking up the rest from reference TRBV5-4 and TRBJ2-3 gives the full variable domain: ETGVTQSPTHLIKTRGQQVTLRCSSQSGHNTVSWYQQALGQGPQFIFQYYREEENGRGNFPPRFSGLQFPNYSSELNVNALELDDSALYLCASSVGLDTQYFGPGTRLTVL.